The next 28 T cell receptor beta chains were all read from a single sample in a study of cytomegalovirus exposure and HLA in healthy donors. Primers: 60 Vbeta forward and 13 Jbeta reverse. This table comes from immunoSEQ multiplex PCR, and its TCRdb copy is limited to in-frame clones, with some not included. The sample includes around 200,000 clones, 79% of them seen just once. Sequenced material: PBMCs. These TCRs come from a man over 45 in good health and CMV-seronegative.

This clone is a singleton in its sample. The V call is TRBV4-2, the J call TRBJ2-2, with 7 bases that match TRBD2. V gave up 0 bases and J gave up 4 bases; unmatched junction bases: 11. The length of the CDR3 is 18 residues. In germline, CDR1 is LGHNA, CDR2 YNFKEQ. This chain's CDR3 is CASSQDTRGSFSTGELFF. CDR3 DNA sequence: TGTGCCAGCAGCCAAGACACGCGCGGGAGCTTTAGCACCGGGGAGCTGTTTTTT.

Note on this clone: Its ends do not fully match the called genes, so a read error is possible. This chain connects TRBV28 to TRBJ2-5, with 11 bases aligning to TRBD2. There are 13 residues in the CDR3. Germline CDR1 MDHEN, CDR2 SYDVKM. The CDR3 sequence is CASTLAGGETQYF. For the CDR3, the DNA is TGTGCCAGCACTTTAGCGGGAGGGGAGACCCAGTACTTC.

This clone has a handful of counts. This chain joins TRBV13 and TRBJ2-1; 13 positions agree with TRBD2. The CDR3 extends over 19 amino acids. Germline CDR1 and CDR2: PRHDT and FYEKMQ (reference sequence). The V gene end was trimmed by 4 bases and the J gene end by 7 bases; junction bases not matched to a gene: 16. The CDR3 DNA sequence: TGTGCCAGCAGCTCACAAACTATCTGGACTAGCGGGAGAATGAATGAGCAGTTCTTC. Translation: CASSSQTIWTSGRMNEQFF. Full variable domain (outside the CDR3, taken from reference TRBV13 and TRBJ2-1): AAGVIQSPRHLIKEKRETATLKCYPIPRHDTVYWYQQGPGQDPQFLISFYEKMQSDKGSIPDRFSAQQFSDYHSELNMSSLELGDSALYFCASSSQTIWTSGRMNEQFFGPGTRLTVL.

J is TRBJ1-5 and V is TRBV28; D may be TRBD1 (5 bases). The CDR3 has 15 amino acids. V was shortened by 5 bases and J by 0 bases, with 11 bases between the two germline ends. Germline V CDR1 and CDR2: MDHEN, SYDVKM. The CDR3 sequence: CASSPRTLSNQPQHF. CDR3 sequence (DNA): TGTGCCAGCAGTCCACGGACACTTAGCAATCAGCCCCAGCATTTT.

The V gene is TRBV2, the J gene TRBJ2-1; tentative D call: TRBD2 (6 bases). This CDR3 comprises 11 residues. Looked up from germline, CDR1 is SNHLY and CDR2 is FYNNEI. V lost 4 bases and J lost 9, with 7 bases in between. The CDR3 reads CASSGGVEQFF. DNA for the CDR3: TGTGCCAGCAGTGGGGGGGTTGAGCAGTTCTTC.

This chain joins TRBV14 and TRBJ1-2; 12 bases are shared with TRBD1. Germline trimming cut 6 bases from V and 4 bases from J; bases unmatched to any gene: 3. Germline V lookup: CDR1 SGHDN, CDR2 FVKESK. The CDR3 totals 14 residues. The CDR3 DNA sequence: TGTGCCAGCAGTCCGGGACAGGGGGCCTATGGCTACACCTTC. Translating gives CASSPGQGAYGYTF.

The genes are TRBV10-3 and TRBJ2-5; D perhaps matches TRBD2 (8 bases). Germline loops: CDR1 ENHRY, CDR2 SYGVKD. This CDR3 contains 15 residues. V was shortened by 9 bases and J by 4 bases, with 21 bases between the two germline ends. The CDR3 DNA is TGTGCCATAAACAATCGGGAGGGGGCTGGAGAGACCCAGTACTTC. Its translation: CAINNREGAGETQYF.

The CDR3 sequence is CASRSNNEQFF. CDR3 DNA: TGTGCCAGCAGATCTAACAATGAGCAGTTCTTC. V and J are TRBV11-2 and TRBJ2-1; D uncertain. Germline CDR1 SGHAT, CDR2 FQNNGV. The CDR3 consists of 11 residues. V was pared by 6 bases and J by 5 bases, with 5 bases between. The variable domain in full, completed from reference TRBV11-2 and TRBJ2-1, reads EAGVAQSPRYKIIEKRQSVAFWCNPISGHATLYWYQQILGQGPKLLIQFQNNGVVDDSQLPKDRFSAERLKGVDSTLKIQPAKLEDSAVYLCASRSNNEQFFGPGTRLTVL.

The chain is built from TRBV28 and TRBJ2-4; D possibly corresponds to TRBD2 (5 bases). CDR3 size: 15 residues. Deletions cut 0 bases from V and 5 bases from J, with 11 bases between. Germline assignment: CDR1 MDHEN and CDR2 SYDVKM. The CDR3 here is CASSLWGADQNIQYF. CDR3 bases: TGTGCCAGCAGTTTATGGGGAGCCGACCAAAACATTCAGTACTTC.

This clone has a handful of counts. The chain employs TRBV11-2 and TRBJ1-1, with a tentative D call TRBD1 (6 bases). Germline V gives CDR1 SGHAT, CDR2 FQNNGV. The CDR3 sequence is 15 residues long. Trimming cost V 4 bases and J 1 base, with 13 bases left between them. The CDR3, as DNA: TGTGCCAGCAGCTCCTCCACAGGGACGAACACTGAAGCTTTCTTT. The encoded protein is CASSSSTGTNTEAFF. Filled out from reference TRBV11-2 and TRBJ1-1, the complete variable domain reads EAGVAQSPRYKIIEKRQSVAFWCNPISGHATLYWYQQILGQGPKLLIQFQNNGVVDDSQLPKDRFSAERLKGVDSTLKIQPAKLEDSAVYLCASSSSTGTNTEAFFGQGTRLTVV.

The chain is built from TRBV5-1 and TRBJ2-5; 9 bases fit TRBD2. The germline V gene encodes CDR1 SGHRS and CDR2 YFSETQ. V was clipped by 0 bases and J by 1 base; unmatched bases: 4. This CDR3 is built from 16 residues. The CDR3 coding sequence is TGCGCCAGCAGCTTGGGGCCTAGCGGGGCCCAAGAGACCCAGTACTTC. It codes for CASSLGPSGAQETQYF. Complete variable domain (other parts from reference TRBV5-1 and TRBJ2-5): KAGVTQTPRYLIKTRGQQVTLSCSPISGHRSVSWYQQTPGQGLQFLFEYFSETQRNKGNFPGRFSGRQFSNSRSEMNVSTLELGDSALYLCASSLGPSGAQETQYFGPGTRLLVL.

This rearrangement joins TRBV7-8 to TRBJ2-2; TRBD2 aligns across 10 bases. The CDR3 loop spans 17 amino acids. CDR1 and CDR2 from the germline V gene are SGHVS and FQNEAQ. V dropped 7 bases and J dropped 4; count of bases not matched to a gene: 12. The CDR3 DNA is TGTGCCAGCACCAACATACCTAGCGGGAGAGGCACCGGGGAGCTGTTTTTT. This gives the protein CASTNIPSGRGTGELFF.

The gene calls are TRBV28 and TRBJ2-7, with 7 nucleotides matching TRBD1. V shed 6 bases, J shed 0 bases, and the junction held 2 bases outside the gene matches. Germline V gives CDR1 MDHEN, CDR2 SYDVKM. CDR3 length: 13 residues. The CDR3 here is CASRTGISYEQYF. The CDR3 DNA sequence: TGTGCCAGCAGGACAGGGATCTCCTACGAGCAGTACTTC.

This rearrangement joins TRBV6-4 to TRBJ1-4; possible D gene TRBD1, 5 bases. Trimming shortened V by 4 bases and J by 4 bases, and 19 bases separated the two germline ends. Germline V CDR1 and CDR2: MRHNA, SNTAGT. The CDR3 has 17 residues. As DNA, the CDR3 is TGTGCCAGCAGTGGACCGGGGGTCGCAGGTTATAATGAAAAACTGTTTTTT. This gives the protein CASSGPGVAGYNEKLFF.

This clone appeared once. The chain links TRBV27 to TRBJ1-6, with TRBD1 matching 7 bases. The CDR3 extends over 17 amino acids. V lost 6 bases and J lost 8; bases outside the gene matches: 16. CDR1 and CDR2 from the germline V gene are MNHEY and SMNVEV (reference sequence). In nucleotides, the CDR3 is TGTGCCAGCAGCCGGGACAGTGACTATTCTATCTATTCACCCCTCCACTTT. Translation: CASSRDSDYSIYSPLHF.

A remark on this clone: Additional DNA sequences in this sample encode the identical CDR3. The chain uses TRBV2 and TRBJ2-7; TRBD2 agrees at 7 bases. CDR1 SNHLY and CDR2 FYNNEI come from the germline V gene. Losses at the gene ends were 6 bases for V and 2 bases for J; bases not matched to a gene: 4. This CDR3 is 13 amino acids long. CDR3 sequence reads: CASSVGLAYEQYF. The DNA for the CDR3 is TGTGCCAGCAGCGTAGGACTAGCCTACGAGCAGTACTTC.

J is TRBJ2-2 and V is TRBV29-1; tentative D call: TRBD2 (6 bases). Germline V gene sequence: CDR1 SQVTM, CDR2 ANQGSEA. The V end was cut by 3 bases, the J end by 4 bases, with 6 bases between. This CDR3 has 12 residues. The CDR3 nucleotides read TGCAGCGTTGAGGGAGGCACCGGGGAGCTGTTTTTT. Amino acids: CSVEGGTGELFF.

In the case of this clone: Relative to the germline gene, one junction end is altered; a read error may explain this. The genes are TRBV25-1 and TRBJ2-1, with 10 nucleotides matching TRBD2. Germline values: CDR1 MGHDK, CDR2 SYGVNS. This CDR3 has 15 residues. This chain's CDR3 is CTSSDAGTSVGEQFF. The CDR3 DNA is TGTACCAGCAGTGACGCCGGGACTAGCGTTGGTGAGCAGTTCTTC.

CDR3 bases: TGCAGCGTTGGACGAGCAGGCAGCACAGATACGCAGTATTTT. Translated: CSVGRAGSTDTQYF. This chain uses TRBV29-1 with TRBJ2-3; unclear D gene. Germline CDR1 is SQVTM and CDR2 is ANQGSEA. This CDR3 comprises 14 residues. V dropped 4 bases and J dropped 0 bases, with 11 bases sitting between them.

This clone occurred once. The genes are TRBV5-4 and TRBJ2-1, with 12 nucleotides matching TRBD1. The CDR3 spans 15 residues. V dropped 4 bases and J dropped 6; count of bases not matched to a gene: 5. Germline assignment: CDR1 SGHNT and CDR2 YYREEE (reference sequence). CDR3 loop: CASSPGQGARNEQFF. CDR3 nucleotides: TGTGCCAGCAGCCCGGGACAGGGGGCTCGCAATGAGCAGTTCTTC.

The chain joins TRBV6-1 to TRBJ2-7, with 7 positions matching TRBD2. The ends lost 1 base at V and 4 bases at J; junction bases unmatched: 7. The CDR3 is made up of 15 amino acids. The germline gives CDR1 MNHNS, CDR2 SASEGT. The CDR3 loop reads CASSEVWGGPYEQYF. DNA of the CDR3: TGTGCCAGCAGTGAAGTCTGGGGGGGACCGTACGAGCAGTACTTC.

This clone was detected a few times. This CDR3 reads CASSESSGYNEQFF. The CDR3, as DNA: TGTGCCAGCAGTGAGAGTAGCGGCTACAATGAGCAGTTCTTC. The chain employs TRBV6-1 and TRBJ2-1; the D gene is possibly TRBD2 (6 bases). Germline-derived CDR1 and CDR2 are MNHNS and SASEGT. V lost 3 bases and J 3 bases, leaving 9 bases between the germline ends. CDR3 length: 14 residues.

This rearrangement joins TRBV28 to TRBJ2-4, with 10 bases that match TRBD1. V lost 7 bases, J lost 4 bases, and 4 bases stayed unmatched. Germline loops: CDR1 MDHEN, CDR2 SYDVKM. This CDR3 comprises 14 residues. The CDR3 spells CASTRQGAKNIQYF. The CDR3, as DNA: TGTGCCAGCACTCGACAGGGGGCAAAAAACATTCAGTACTTC. Full variable domain (missing parts from reference TRBV28 and TRBJ2-4): DVKVTQSSRYLVKRTGEKVFLECVQDMDHENMFWYRQDPGLGLRLIYFSYDVKMKEKGDIPEGYSVSREKKERFSLILESASTNQTSMYLCASTRQGAKNIQYFGAGTRLSVL.

V gene TRBV4-1 combines with J gene TRBJ2-3, with 8 bases matching TRBD2. V shed 11 bases and J 2 bases; nucleotides not matched to a gene: 15. Germline V gene lookup returns CDR1 MGHRA and CDR2 YSYEKL. The CDR3 covers 16 residues. The CDR3: CAVEPAGLEFTDTQYF. In DNA, the CDR3 is TGCGCCGTAGAACCTGCGGGACTAGAGTTCACAGATACGCAGTATTTT.

The genes are TRBV27 and TRBJ1-5; 7 positions agree with TRBD1. Unmatched junction bases numbered 6, after V lost 6 bases and J lost 4 bases. Germline V gene sequence: CDR1 MNHEY, CDR2 SMNVEV (reference sequence). The CDR3 length is 14 residues. The CDR3 spells CASRPGQKNQPQHF. In nucleotides, the CDR3 is TGTGCCAGCAGGCCGGGACAGAAGAATCAGCCCCAGCATTTT.

The chain carries TRBV19 and TRBJ1-2; TRBD1 agrees at 10 bases. CDR3 length: 16 residues. The germline gives CDR1 LNHDA, CDR2 SQIVND (reference sequence). After removal of 3 bases from V and 4 bases from J, the junction contained 8 bases not matched to a gene. The CDR3 sequence is CASSIPGTGDRYGYTF. The CDR3 DNA is TGTGCCAGTAGTATTCCCGGGACAGGGGATCGCTATGGCTACACCTTC.

In its sample, this clone was seen once. Distinct nucleotide sequences in the sample also encode this CDR3. The chain is built from TRBV27 and TRBJ2-1; D gene uncertain. CDR1 is MNHEY and CDR2 is SMNVEV in the germline V gene (reference sequence). V lost 3 bases and J lost 4, with 7 bases in between. The CDR3 totals 13 residues. This CDR3 is CASSFRTYNEQFF. DNA of the CDR3: TGTGCCAGCAGTTTTAGAACTTACAATGAGCAGTTCTTC.

The V gene is TRBV5-4, the J gene TRBJ1-1; 10 nucleotides line up with TRBD1. With 7 bases clipped from V and 1 base from J, the junction kept 1 base outside the gene matches. The CDR3 is 13 residues long. In germline, CDR1 is SGHNT, CDR2 YYREEE (reference sequence). CDR3 sequence (DNA): TGTGCCAGCGGACAGGGGGGGAACACTGAAGCTTTCTTT. Translation gives CASGQGGNTEAFF.